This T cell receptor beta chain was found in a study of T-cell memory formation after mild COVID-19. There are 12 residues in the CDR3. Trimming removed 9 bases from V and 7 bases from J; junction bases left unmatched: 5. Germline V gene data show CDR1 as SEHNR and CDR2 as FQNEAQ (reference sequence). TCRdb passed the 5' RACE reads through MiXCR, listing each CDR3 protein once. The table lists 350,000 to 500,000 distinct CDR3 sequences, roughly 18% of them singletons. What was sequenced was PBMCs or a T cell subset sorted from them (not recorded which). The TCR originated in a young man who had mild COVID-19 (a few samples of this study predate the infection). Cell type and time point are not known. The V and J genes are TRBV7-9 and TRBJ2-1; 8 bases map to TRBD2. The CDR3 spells CARGTSRNEQFF. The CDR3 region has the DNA TGTGCCAGGGGGACTAGTAGGAATGAGCAGTTCTTC.